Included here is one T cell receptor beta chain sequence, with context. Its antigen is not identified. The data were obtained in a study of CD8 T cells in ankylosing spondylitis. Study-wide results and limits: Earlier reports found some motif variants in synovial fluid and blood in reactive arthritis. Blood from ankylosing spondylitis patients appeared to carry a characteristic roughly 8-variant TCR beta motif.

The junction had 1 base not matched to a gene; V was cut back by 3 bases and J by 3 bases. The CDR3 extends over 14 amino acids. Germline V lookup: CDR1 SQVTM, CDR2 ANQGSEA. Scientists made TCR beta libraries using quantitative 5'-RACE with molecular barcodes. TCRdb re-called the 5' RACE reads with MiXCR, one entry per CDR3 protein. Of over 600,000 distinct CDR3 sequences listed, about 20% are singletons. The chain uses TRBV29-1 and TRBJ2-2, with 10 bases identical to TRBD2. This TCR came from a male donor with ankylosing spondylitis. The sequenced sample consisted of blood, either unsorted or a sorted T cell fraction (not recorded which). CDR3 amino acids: CSVDLAGDTGELFF. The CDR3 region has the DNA TGCAGCGTTGATCTAGCGGGAGACACCGGGGAGCTGTTTTTT.